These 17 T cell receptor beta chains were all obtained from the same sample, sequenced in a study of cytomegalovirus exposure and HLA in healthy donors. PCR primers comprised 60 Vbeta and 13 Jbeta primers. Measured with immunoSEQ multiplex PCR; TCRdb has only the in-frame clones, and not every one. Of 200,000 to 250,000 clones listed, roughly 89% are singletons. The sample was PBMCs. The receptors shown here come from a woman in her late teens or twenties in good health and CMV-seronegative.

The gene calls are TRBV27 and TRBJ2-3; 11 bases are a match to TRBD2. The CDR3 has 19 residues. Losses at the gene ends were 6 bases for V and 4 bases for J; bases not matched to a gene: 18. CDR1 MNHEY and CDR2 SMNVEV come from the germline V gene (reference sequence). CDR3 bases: TGTGCCAGCAGCTTGGCTCAGGTAGCGGGAGGGCCGGATCCAGATACGCAGTATTTT. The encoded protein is CASSLAQVAGGPDPDTQYF.

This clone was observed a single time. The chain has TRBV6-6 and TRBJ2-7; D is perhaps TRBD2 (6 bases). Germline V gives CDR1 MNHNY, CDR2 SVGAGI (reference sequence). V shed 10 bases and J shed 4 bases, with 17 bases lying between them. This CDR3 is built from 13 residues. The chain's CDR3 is CATRSGGGYEQYF. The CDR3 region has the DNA TGTGCCACCCGCTCCGGGGGTGGGTACGAGCAGTACTTC.

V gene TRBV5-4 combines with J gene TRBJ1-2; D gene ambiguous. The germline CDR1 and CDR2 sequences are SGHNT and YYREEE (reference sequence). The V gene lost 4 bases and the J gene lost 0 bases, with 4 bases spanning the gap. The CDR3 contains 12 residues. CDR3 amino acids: CASSAANYGYTF. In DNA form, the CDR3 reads TGTGCCAGCAGCGCAGCTAACTATGGCTACACCTTC.

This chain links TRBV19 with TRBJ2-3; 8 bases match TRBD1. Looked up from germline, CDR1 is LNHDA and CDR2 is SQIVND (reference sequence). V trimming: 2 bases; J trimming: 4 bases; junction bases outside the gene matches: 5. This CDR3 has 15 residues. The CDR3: CASSILAQGADTQYF. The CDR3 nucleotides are TGTGCCAGTAGTATATTAGCACAGGGGGCAGATACGCAGTATTTT.

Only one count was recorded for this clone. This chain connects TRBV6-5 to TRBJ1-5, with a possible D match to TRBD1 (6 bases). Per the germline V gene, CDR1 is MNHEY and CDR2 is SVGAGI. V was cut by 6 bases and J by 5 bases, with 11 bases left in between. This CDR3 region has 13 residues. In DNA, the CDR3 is TGTGCCAGCAGATTACAGGGAGATCAGCCCCAGCATTTT. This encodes CASRLQGDQPQHF.

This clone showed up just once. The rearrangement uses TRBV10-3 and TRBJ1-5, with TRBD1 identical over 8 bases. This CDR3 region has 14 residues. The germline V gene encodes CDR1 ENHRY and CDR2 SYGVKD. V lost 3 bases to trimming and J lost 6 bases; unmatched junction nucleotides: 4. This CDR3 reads CAISDGTGGQPQHF. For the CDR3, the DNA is TGTGCCATCAGTGACGGGACAGGCGGTCAGCCCCAGCATTTT.

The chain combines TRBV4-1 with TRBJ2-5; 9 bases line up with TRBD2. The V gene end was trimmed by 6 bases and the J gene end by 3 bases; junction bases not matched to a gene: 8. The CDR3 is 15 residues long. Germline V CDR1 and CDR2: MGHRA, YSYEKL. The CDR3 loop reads CASRRLASGKETQYF. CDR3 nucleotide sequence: TGCGCCAGCAGACGACTTGCTAGCGGGAAAGAGACCCAGTACTTC.

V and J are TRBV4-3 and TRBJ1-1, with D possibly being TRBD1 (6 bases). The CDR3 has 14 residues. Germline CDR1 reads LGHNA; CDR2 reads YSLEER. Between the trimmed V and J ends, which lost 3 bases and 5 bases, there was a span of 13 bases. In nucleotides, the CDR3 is TGCGCCAGCAGCCAGTCCACAGGGATAACTGAAGCTTTCTTT. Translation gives CASSQSTGITEAFF.

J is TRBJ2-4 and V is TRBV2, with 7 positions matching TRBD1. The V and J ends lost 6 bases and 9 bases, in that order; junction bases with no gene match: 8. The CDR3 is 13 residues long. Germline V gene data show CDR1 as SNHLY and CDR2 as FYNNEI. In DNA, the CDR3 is TGTGCCAGCAGGTTACAGGGGTTTGGCATTCAGTACTTC. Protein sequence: CASRLQGFGIQYF.

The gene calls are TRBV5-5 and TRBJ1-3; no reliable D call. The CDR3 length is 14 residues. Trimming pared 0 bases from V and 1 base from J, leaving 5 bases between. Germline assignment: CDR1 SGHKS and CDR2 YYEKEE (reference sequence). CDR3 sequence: CASSLGGSGNTIYF. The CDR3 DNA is TGTGCCAGCAGCTTGGGAGGGTCTGGAAACACCATATATTTT.

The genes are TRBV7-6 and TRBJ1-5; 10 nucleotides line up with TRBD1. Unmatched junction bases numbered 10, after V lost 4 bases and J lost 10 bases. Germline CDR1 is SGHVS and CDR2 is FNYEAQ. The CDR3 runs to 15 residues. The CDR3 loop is CASSSRQGAISPQHF. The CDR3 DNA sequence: TGTGCCAGCAGCTCGCGACAGGGGGCTATCTCACCCCAGCATTTT.

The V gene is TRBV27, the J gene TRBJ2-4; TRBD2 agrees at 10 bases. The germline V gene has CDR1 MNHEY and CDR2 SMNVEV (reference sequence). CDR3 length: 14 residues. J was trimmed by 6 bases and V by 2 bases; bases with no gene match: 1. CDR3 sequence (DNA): TGTGCCAGCAGTTTAGGACTAGCGGCAAACATTCAGTACTTC. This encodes CASSLGLAANIQYF.

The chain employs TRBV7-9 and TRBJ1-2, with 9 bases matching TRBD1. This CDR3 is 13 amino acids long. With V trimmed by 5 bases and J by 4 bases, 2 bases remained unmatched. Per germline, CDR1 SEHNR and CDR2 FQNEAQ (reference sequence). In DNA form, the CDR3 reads TGTGCCAGCAGCGCGGGACAGGGCTATGGCTACACCTTC. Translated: CASSAGQGYGYTF.

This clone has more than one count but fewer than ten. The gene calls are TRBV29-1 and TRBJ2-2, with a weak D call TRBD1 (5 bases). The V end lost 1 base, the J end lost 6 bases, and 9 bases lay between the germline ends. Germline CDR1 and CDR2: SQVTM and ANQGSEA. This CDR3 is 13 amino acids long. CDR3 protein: CSVEGQRPGELFF. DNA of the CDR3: TGCAGCGTTGAAGGACAGAGACCCGGGGAGCTGTTTTTT.

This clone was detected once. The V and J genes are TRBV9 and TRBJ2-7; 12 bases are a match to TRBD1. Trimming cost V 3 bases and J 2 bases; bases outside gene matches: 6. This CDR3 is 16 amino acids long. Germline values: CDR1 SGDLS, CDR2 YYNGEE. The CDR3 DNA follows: TGTGCCAGCAGCGCGGGACAGGGGGCGATGGCCTACGAGCAGTACTTC. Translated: CASSAGQGAMAYEQYF.

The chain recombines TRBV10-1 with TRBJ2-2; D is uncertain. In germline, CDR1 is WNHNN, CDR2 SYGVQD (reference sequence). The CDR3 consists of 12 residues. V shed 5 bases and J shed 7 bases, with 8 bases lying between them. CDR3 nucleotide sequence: TGCGCCAGCAGTCCCCCTCGCGGGGAGCTGTTTTTT. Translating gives CASSPPRGELFF.

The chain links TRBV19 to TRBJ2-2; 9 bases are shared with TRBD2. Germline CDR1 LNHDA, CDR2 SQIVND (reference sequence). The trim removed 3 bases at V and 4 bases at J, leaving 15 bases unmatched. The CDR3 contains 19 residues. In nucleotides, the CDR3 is TGTGCCAGTAGTATTATGCGGGGTAGCGGGGGACCATCCACCGGGGAGCTGTTTTTT. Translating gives CASSIMRGSGGPSTGELFF.